The 2 T cell receptor beta chains presented below share a single source sample, sequenced in a study of Graves' ophthalmopathy and Graves' hyperthyroidism. From RNA, the CDR3 regions of TCR beta chains were amplified and sequenced. The first round was an RT-PCR with HTBI primers, and the second round was a multiplex PCR. TCRdb itself ran the multiplex PCR reads through MiXCR, one entry per CDR3 protein. The repertoire holds 650,000 to 900,000 distinct CDR3 sequences, with 40% as singletons. The sample comprised peripheral blood. The receptor set was obtained from an adult man with Graves' ophthalmopathy.

The chain has TRBV3-1 and TRBJ2-7; TRBD2 is a possible D gene (6 bases). CDR3 length equals 17 residues. CDR1 is LGHDT, CDR2 YNNKEL, per germline (reference sequence). V was clipped by 6 bases and J by 3 bases, with 24 bases between them. DNA for the CDR3: TGTGCCAGCAGTTTCGGAGGGGTCGGCCTGGCCCGCTACGAGCAGTACTTC. This gives the protein CASSFGGVGLARYEQYF.

The sample holds a few counts of this clonotype. The V and J genes are TRBV9 and TRBJ1-2; weak D call: TRBD1 (5 bases). The CDR3 length is 16 residues. Germline CDR1 and CDR2: SGDLS and YYNGEE. The V and J ends lost 4 bases and 4 bases respectively, with 20 bases between them. CDR3 sequence: CASSSQVGTTVYGYTF. CDR3 nucleotides: TGTGCCAGCAGCTCCCAGGTAGGGACCACCGTCTATGGCTACACCTTC.